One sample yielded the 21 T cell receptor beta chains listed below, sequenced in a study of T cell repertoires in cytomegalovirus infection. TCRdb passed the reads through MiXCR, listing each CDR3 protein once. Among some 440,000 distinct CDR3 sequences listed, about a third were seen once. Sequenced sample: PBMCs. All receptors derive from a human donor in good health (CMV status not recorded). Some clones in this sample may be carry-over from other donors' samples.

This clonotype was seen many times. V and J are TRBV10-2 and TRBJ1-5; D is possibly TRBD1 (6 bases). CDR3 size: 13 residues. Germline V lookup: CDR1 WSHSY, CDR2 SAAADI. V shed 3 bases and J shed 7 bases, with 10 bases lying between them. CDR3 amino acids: CASSDRGGQPQHF. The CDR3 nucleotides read TGCGCCAGCAGTGACAGGGGTGGACAGCCCCAGCATTTT.

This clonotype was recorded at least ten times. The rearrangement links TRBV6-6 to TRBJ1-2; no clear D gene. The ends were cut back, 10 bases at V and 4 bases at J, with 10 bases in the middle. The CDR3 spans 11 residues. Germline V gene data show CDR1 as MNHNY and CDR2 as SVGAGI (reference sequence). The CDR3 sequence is CATEIGYGYTF. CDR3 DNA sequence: TGTGCCACAGAAATTGGCTATGGCTACACCTTC.

CDR3 residues: CASGGAGVNTEAFF. The CDR3, as DNA: TGTGCCAGCGGGGGGGCAGGGGTGAACACTGAAGCTTTCTTT. This rearrangement joins TRBV19 to TRBJ1-1, with D tentatively TRBD1 (6 bases). The CDR3 extends over 14 amino acids. Trimming stripped 9 bases from V and 0 bases from J, with 14 bases between. The germline gives CDR1 LNHDA, CDR2 SQIVND (reference sequence).

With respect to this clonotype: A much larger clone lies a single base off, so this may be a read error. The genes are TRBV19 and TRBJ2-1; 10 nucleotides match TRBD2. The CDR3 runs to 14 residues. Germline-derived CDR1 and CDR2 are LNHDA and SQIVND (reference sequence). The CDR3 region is CASSSGGPNNEKFF. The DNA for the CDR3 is TGTGCCAGTTCTAGCGGGGGACCAAACAATGAGAAGTTCTTC.

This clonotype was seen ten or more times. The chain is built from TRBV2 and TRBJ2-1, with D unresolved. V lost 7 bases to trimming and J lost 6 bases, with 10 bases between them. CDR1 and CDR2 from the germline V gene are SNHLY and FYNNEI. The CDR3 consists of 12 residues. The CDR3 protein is CASNLYLNEQFF. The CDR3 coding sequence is TGTGCCAGCAACCTTTACCTCAATGAGCAGTTCTTC.

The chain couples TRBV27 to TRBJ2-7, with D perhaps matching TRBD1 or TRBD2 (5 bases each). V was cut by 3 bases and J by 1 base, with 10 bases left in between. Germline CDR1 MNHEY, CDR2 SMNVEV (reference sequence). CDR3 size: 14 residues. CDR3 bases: TGTGCCAGCAGTTTGTACGGGACGTCCTACGAGCAGTACTTC. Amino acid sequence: CASSLYGTSYEQYF.

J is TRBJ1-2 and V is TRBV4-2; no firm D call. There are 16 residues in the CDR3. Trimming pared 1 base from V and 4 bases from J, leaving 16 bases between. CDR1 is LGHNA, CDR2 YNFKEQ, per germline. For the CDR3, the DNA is TGTGCCAGCAGCCAAGGGGAGGGTCCCTATCGCTATGGCTACACCTTC. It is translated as CASSQGEGPYRYGYTF.

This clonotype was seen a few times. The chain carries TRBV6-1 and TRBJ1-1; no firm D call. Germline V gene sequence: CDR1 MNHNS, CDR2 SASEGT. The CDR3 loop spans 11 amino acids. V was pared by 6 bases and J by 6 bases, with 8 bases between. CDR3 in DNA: TGTGCCAGCAGGGATTATGCTGAAGCTTTCTTT. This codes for CASRDYAEAFF.

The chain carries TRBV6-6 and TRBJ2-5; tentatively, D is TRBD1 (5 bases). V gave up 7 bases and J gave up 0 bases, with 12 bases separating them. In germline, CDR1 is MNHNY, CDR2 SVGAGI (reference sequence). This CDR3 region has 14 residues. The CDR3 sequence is CASNERGHQETQYF. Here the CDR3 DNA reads TGTGCCAGCAACGAAAGGGGCCACCAAGAGACCCAGTACTTC.

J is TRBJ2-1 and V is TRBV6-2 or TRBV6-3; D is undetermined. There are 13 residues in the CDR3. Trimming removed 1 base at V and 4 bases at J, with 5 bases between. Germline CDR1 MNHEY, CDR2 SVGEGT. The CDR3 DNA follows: TGTGCCAGCAGTTACTGGGGTTACAATGAGCAGTTCTTC. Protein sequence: CASSYWGYNEQFF.

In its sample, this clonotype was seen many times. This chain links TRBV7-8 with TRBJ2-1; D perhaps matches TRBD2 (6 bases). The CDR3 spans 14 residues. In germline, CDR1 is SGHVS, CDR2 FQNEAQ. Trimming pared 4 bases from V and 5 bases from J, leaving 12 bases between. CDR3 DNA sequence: TGTGCCAGCAGCTCGGGACTTCATCACAATGAGCAGTTCTTC. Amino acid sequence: CASSSGLHHNEQFF.

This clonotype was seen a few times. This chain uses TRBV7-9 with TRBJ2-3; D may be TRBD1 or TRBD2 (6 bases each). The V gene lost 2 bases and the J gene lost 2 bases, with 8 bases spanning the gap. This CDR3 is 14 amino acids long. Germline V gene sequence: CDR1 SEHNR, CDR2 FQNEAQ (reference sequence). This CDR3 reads CASSLRGLTDTQYF. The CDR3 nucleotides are TGTGCCAGCAGCTTACGGGGGCTCACAGATACGCAGTATTTT.

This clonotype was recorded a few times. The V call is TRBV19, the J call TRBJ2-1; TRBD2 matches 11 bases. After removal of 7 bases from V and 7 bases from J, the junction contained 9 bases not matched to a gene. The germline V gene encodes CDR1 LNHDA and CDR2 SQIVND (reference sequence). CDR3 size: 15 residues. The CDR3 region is CASTTTSGGGNEQFF. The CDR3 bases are TGTGCCAGTACCACTACTAGCGGGGGAGGGAATGAGCAGTTCTTC.

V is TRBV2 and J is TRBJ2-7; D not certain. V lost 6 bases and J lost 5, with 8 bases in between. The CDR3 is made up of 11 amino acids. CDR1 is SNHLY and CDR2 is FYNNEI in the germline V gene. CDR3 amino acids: CASSSLNEQYF. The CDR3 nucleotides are TGTGCCAGCAGCTCCCTCAACGAGCAGTACTTC.

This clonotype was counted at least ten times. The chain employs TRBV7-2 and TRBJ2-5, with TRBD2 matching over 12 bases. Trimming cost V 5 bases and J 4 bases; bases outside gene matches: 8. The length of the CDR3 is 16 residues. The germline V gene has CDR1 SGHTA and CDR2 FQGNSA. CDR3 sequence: CASSPASGGAAETQYF. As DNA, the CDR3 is TGTGCCAGCAGCCCAGCTAGCGGGGGGGCAGCAGAGACCCAGTACTTC. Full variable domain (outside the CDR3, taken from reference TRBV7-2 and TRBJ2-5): GAGVSQSPSNKVTEKGKDVELRCDPISGHTALYWYRQSLGQGLEFLIYFQGNSAPDKSGLPSDRFSAERTGGSVSTLTIQRTQQEDSAVYLCASSPASGGAAETQYFGPGTRLLVL.

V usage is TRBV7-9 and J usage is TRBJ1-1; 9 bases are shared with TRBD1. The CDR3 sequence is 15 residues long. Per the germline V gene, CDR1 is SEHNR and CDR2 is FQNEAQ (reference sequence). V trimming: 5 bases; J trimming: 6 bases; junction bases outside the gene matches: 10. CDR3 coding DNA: TGTGCCAGCAGCCCAGGGACAGGGTCTGACCCTGAAGCTTTCTTT. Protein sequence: CASSPGTGSDPEAFF.

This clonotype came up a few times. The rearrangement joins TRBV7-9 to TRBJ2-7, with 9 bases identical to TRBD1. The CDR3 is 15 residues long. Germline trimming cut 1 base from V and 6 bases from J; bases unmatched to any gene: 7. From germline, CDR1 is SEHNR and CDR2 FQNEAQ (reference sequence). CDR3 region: CASSLESGTGIEQYF. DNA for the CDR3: TGTGCCAGCAGCTTAGAAAGCGGGACAGGGATCGAGCAGTACTTC.

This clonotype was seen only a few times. The CDR3 nucleotides read TGTGCCACCAGCGAGGGACAGGGGGCGGGTAATTCACCCCTCCACTTT. Translated: CATSEGQGAGNSPLHF. The V call is TRBV15, the J call TRBJ1-6; 12 nucleotides align to TRBD1. The CDR3 spans 16 residues. Trimming cost V 5 bases and J 6 bases; bases outside gene matches: 5. Germline loops: CDR1 LNHNV, CDR2 YYDKDF (reference sequence).

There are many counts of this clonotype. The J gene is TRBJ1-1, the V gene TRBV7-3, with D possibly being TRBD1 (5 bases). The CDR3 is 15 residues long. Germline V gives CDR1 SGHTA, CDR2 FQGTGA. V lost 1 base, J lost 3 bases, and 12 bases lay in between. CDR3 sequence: CASSLNTGPYTEAFF. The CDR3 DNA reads TGTGCCAGCAGCTTAAATACAGGTCCGTACACTGAAGCTTTCTTT.

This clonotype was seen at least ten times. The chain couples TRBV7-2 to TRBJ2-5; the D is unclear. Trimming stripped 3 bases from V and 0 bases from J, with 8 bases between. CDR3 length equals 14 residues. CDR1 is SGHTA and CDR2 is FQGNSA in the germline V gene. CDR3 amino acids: CASSFTWNQETQYF. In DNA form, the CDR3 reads TGTGCCAGCAGCTTCACATGGAACCAAGAGACCCAGTACTTC. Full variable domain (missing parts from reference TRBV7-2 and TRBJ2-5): GAGVSQSPSNKVTEKGKDVELRCDPISGHTALYWYRQSLGQGLEFLIYFQGNSAPDKSGLPSDRFSAERTGGSVSTLTIQRTQQEDSAVYLCASSFTWNQETQYFGPGTRLLVL.

CDR3 region: CASSLAVGGNSPLHF. In DNA, the CDR3 is TGTGCCAGCAGTTTAGCGGTAGGGGGGAATTCACCCCTCCACTTT. This sequence joins TRBV27 and TRBJ1-6, with D possibly being TRBD1 (6 bases). The length of the CDR3 is 15 residues. V was pared by 2 bases and J by 7 bases, with 12 bases between. The V gene's germline CDR1 is MNHEY and CDR2 SMNVEV (reference sequence).